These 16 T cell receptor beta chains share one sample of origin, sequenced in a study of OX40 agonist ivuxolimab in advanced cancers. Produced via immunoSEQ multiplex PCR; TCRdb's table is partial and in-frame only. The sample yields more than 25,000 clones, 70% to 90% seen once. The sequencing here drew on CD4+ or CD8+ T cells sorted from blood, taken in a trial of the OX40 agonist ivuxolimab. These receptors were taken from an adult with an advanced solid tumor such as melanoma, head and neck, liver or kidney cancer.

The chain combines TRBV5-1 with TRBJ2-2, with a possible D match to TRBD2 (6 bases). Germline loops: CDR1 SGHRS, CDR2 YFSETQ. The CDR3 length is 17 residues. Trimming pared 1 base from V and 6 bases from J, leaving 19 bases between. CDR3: CASSLWRQGGNAGELFF. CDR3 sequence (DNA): TGCGCCAGCAGCTTGTGGCGGCAGGGAGGTAACGCCGGGGAGCTGTTTTTT.

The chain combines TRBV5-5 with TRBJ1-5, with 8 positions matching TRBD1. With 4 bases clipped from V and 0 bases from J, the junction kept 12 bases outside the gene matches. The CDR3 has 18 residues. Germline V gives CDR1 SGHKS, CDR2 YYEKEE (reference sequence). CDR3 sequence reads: CASSPGTGERLSNQPQHF. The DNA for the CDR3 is TGTGCCAGCAGCCCGGGGACAGGAGAACGCCTTAGCAATCAGCCCCAGCATTTT.

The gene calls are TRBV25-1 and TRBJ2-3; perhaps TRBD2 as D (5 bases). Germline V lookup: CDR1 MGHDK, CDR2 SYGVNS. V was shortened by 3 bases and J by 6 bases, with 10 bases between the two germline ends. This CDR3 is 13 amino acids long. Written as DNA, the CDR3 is TGTGCCAGCAGTGATCTGGAGGTGGATACGCAGTATTTT. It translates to CASSDLEVDTQYF.

The CDR3 here is CASVLAGGSHEQYF. The CDR3 DNA sequence: TGTGCCAGCGTTCTAGCGGGAGGGAGTCACGAGCAGTACTTC. The chain carries TRBV2 and TRBJ2-7; 12 bases map to TRBD2. The CDR3 covers 14 residues. The germline CDR1 and CDR2 sequences are SNHLY and FYNNEI. V shed 8 bases, J shed 5 bases, and the junction held 7 bases outside the gene matches.

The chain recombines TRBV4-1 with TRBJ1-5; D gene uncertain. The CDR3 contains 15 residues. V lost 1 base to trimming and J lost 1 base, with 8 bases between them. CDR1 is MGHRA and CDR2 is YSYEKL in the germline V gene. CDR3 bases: TGCGCCAGCAGCCAAGTTACCTCCAGCAATCAGCCCCAGCATTTT. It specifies CASSQVTSSNQPQHF.

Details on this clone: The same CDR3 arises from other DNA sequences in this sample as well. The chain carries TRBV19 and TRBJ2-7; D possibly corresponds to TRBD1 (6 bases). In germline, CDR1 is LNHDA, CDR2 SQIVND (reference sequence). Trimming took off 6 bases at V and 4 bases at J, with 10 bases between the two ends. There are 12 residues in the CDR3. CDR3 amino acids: CASSTGTYEQYF. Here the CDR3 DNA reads TGTGCCAGTAGCACAGGGACGTACGAGCAGTACTTC.

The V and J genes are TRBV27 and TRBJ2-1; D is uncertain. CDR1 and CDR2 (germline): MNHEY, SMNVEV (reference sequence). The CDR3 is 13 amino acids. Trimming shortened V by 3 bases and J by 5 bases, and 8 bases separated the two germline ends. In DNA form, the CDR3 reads TGTGCCAGCAGTTTTGAGCCCGACAATGAGCAGTTCTTC. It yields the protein CASSFEPDNEQFF.

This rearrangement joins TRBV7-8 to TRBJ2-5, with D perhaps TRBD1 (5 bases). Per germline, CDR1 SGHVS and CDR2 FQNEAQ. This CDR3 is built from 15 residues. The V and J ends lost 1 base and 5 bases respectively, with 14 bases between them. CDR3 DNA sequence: TGTGCCAGCAGCTTAGTCCCAAGTAAGGGGGAGACCCAGTACTTC. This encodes CASSLVPSKGETQYF.

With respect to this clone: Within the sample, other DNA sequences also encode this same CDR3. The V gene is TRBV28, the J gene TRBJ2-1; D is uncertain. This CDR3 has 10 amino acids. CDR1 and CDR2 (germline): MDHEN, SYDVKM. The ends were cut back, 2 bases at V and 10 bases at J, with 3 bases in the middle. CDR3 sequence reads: CASSLGEQFF. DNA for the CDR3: TGTGCCAGCAGTTTAGGCGAGCAGTTCTTC.

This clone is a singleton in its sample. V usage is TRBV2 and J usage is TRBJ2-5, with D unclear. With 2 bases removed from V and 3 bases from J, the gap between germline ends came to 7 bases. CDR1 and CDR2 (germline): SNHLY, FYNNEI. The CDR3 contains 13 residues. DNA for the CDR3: TGTGCCAGCAGTGAAATCCCGGAAGAGACCCAGTACTTC. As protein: CASSEIPEETQYF.

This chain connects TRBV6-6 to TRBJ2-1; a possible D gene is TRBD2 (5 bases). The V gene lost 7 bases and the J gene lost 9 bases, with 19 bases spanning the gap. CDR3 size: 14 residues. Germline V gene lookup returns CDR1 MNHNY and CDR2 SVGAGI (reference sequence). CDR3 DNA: TGTGCCAGCACCAGTCCGGGAACATCACCTGAGCAGTTCTTC. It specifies CASTSPGTSPEQFF.

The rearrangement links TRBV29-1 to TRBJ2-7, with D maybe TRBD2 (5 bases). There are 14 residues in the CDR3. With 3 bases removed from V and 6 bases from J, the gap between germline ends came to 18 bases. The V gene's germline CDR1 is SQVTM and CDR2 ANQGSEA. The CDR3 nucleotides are TGCAGCGTTGATAACCCGGACGGGGTAGGCGAGCAGTACTTC. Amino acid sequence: CSVDNPDGVGEQYF.

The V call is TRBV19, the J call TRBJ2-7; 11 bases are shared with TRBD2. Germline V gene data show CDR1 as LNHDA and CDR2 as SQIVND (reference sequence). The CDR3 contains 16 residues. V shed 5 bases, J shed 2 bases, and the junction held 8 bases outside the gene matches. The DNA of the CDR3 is TGTGCCAGTAGTTCTATGGGGACTAGCGGTCCCTACGAGCAGTACTTC. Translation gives CASSSMGTSGPYEQYF.

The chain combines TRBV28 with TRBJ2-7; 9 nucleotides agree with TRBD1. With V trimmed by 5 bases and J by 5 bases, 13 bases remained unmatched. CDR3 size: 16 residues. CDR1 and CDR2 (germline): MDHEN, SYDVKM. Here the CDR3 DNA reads TGTGCCAGCAGTGAGAAACCGGGACAGGGCCCAAACGAGCAGTACTTC. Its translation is CASSEKPGQGPNEQYF.

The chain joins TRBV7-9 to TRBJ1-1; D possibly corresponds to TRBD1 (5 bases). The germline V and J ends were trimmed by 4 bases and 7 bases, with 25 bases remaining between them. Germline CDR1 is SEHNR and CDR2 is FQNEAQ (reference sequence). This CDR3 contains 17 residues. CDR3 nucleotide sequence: TGTGCCAGCAGCTCCGGGTGGGGGGGAGCCCCGAATAATGAAGCTTTCTTT. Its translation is CASSSGWGGAPNNEAFF.

CDR3 loop: CASSIEVETLNTEAFF. The CDR3 nucleotides read TGTGCCAGTAGTATAGAAGTTGAAACTCTAAACACTGAAGCTTTCTTT. This rearrangement joins TRBV19 to TRBJ1-1; the D is unclear. The CDR3 has 16 residues. The germline V and J ends were trimmed by 0 bases and 2 bases, with 13 bases remaining between them. Germline V gene data show CDR1 as LNHDA and CDR2 as SQIVND (reference sequence).